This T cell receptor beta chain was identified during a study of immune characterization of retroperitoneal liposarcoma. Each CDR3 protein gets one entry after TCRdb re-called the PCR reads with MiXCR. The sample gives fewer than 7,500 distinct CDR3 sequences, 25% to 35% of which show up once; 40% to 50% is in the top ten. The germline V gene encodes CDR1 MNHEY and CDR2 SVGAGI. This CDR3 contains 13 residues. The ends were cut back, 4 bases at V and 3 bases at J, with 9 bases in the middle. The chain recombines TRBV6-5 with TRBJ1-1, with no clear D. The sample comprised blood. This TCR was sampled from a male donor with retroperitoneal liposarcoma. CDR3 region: CASSLGRDTEAFF. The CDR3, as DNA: TGTGCCAGCAGTTTAGGGAGGGACACTGAAGCTTTCTTT.